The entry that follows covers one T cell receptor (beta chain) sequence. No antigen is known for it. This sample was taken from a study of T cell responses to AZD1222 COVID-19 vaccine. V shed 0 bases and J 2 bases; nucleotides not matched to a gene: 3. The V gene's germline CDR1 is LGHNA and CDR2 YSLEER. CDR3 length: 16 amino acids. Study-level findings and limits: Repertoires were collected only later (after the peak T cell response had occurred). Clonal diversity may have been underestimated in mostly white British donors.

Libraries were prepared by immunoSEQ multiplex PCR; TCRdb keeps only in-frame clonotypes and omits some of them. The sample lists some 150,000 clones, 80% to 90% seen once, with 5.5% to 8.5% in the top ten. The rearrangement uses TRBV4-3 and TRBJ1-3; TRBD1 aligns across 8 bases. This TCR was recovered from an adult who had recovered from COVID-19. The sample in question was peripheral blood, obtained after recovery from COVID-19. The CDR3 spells CASSQDDRGTGNTIYF. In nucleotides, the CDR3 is TGCGCCAGCAGCCAAGATGACAGGGGAACTGGAAACACCATATATTTT.